This TCR beta chain was sequenced during a study of blood T cell repertoires in COVID-19. The CDR3 covers 16 residues. Trimming cost V 6 bases and J 2 bases; bases outside gene matches: 13. Per germline, CDR1 SQVTM and CDR2 ANQGSEA. Methods used by the authors: How many nucleated cells were present was estimated from reference gene primer amplification. Method: immunoSEQ multiplex PCR; TCRdb's copy keeps in-frame clones and lacks some. That table is the source of V, J and clone size, and D and trimming were worked out from the DNA. There are nearly 110,000 clones in the sample; roughly 80% occur only once, and about 4% lies in the top ten.

This clonotype originated in a human donor in a cohort sampled during active COVID-19. The sequencing input was peripheral blood. V usage is TRBV29-1 and J usage is TRBJ2-7; 10 bases are shared with TRBD2. Here the CDR3 DNA reads TGCAGCGTAGGTGTCCCGGGACTAGCGAACCCCTACGAGCAGTACTTC. Encoded protein: CSVGVPGLANPYEQYF.